The text below deals with one T cell receptor beta chain. The antigen it binds to is not known. No much larger clonotype is one base removed from it; base qualities were not supplied. The data derive from a study of CD8+CD57+ T cells in acquired aplastic anemia (dated by TCRdb to 2017 to 2018). With respect to the entire study: DNA extracted from sorted CD4+ and CD8+ cells had a mean of about 3 ug, with a range of roughly 0.19 to 27.4 ug. CD8+CD57+ expansion was defined as a frequency above the mean frequency observed in healthy subjects. Summary of the overall study and its limitations: Roughly 30 CD8+ CDR3 sequences were shared between patients and controls but appeared highly expressed in patients and within their immunodominant clones. CD8+ Simpson's diversity did not differ significantly between patients and healthy controls (P=0.060).

The germline V gene yields SGHRS for CDR1 and YFSETQ for CDR2. V has 9 bases trimmed and J has 3 bases trimmed; junction bases matching no gene number 10. The CDR3 goes from the cysteine to the phenylalanine over 15 residues. The retained sequence is limited to the CDR3, 45 bases, with the frame set at the first base. Patients chosen for sequencing had shown expansion of CD8+CD57+ cells by flow cytometry. All patients had severe acquired aplastic anemia diagnosed by International Study of Aplastic Anemia and Agranulocytosis and Camitta criteria. Patients had received no therapy at the time of blood sampling. TCR repertoires of sorted CD4+ and CD8+ blood T cells from severe aplastic anemia patients and healthy subjects were deep-sequenced in the study. Patients were enrolled in the USA under clinicaltrials.gov protocols 00001620, 01623167, 00001397, 00071045, 00081523 and 00961064. Ficoll-Paque density gradient centrifugation was used to isolate peripheral blood mononuclear cells. Before DNA extraction, CD4+ and CD8+ T cells were sorted by FACS or by magnetic beads.

TCR beta VDJ combination and CDR3 sequence profiling used genomic DNA as the template. An Illumina HiSeq 2000 was used for TCR repertoire sequencing. For the original study's pipeline: Repertoires were assessed using TRBV/TRBJ rearrangement plots, CDR3 size and DJ length profiles, and Simpson's diversity index. The most abundant DNA sequence in the deep sequencing data was taken as the immunodominant clone. CDR3 amino acid sequences were checked for sharing between subjects and were compared against published repertoires and the VDJdb database. Clones were called with MiXCR by TCRdb after fastp trimmed the public reads at Q25, and only in-frame beta chains were retained. Each entry is one CDR3 protein sequence, shown with its most common DNA and genes. TCRdb's processing, not the study's, gives the V and J calls here. Present in this sample are 400,000 to 600,000 distinct CDR3 sequences, about a third of which were seen just once. Roughly 0.89% of the sample belongs to the ten largest clones.

Material for sequencing was sorted CD4+, CD8+, or CD8+CD57+ T cells (not recorded which) from PBMCs. This chain is built from TRBV5-1 and TRBJ2-7; TRBD2 aligns with 12 central bases. The receptor's source is a human donor with aplastic anemia. The CDR3 protein: CANPTSGRLYYEQYF. The sequenced DNA is TGCGCCAACCCAACTAGCGGGAGGCTCTACTACGAGCAGTACTTC.